A single sample gave rise to the 27 T cell receptor beta chains below, sequenced in a study of blood T cell repertoires in COVID-19. The data were produced by immunoSEQ multiplex PCR, yet TCRdb's version contains in-frame clones alone and is incomplete. This sample yields approximately 170,000 clones, of which 80% to 90% are seen a single time; more than 7.5% belongs to the top ten. Material: peripheral blood. These receptors came from a man aged 45-65 years with active or convalescent COVID-19.

This chain uses TRBV12-3 or TRBV12-4 with TRBJ2-1; D may be TRBD2 (6 bases). The CDR3 is 11 residues long. Trimming left V 5 bases short and J 13 bases short, with 12 bases between. The chain's CDR3 is CASSAGPKQFF. As DNA, the CDR3 is TGTGCCAGCAGTGCGGGGCCAAAACAGTTCTTC.

The chain couples TRBV11-2 to TRBJ2-5, with a weak D call TRBD2 (5 bases). Per the germline V gene, CDR1 is SGHAT and CDR2 is FQNNGV. V lost 1 base and J 5 bases, leaving 8 bases between the germline ends. The CDR3 runs to 13 residues. This chain's CDR3 is CASSLGRVETQYF. DNA for the CDR3: TGTGCCAGCAGCTTAGGGCGGGTGGAGACCCAGTACTTC.

V is TRBV7-3 and J is TRBJ2-1; 10 bases align to TRBD2. Germline loops: CDR1 SGHTA, CDR2 FQGTGA. CDR3 length: 15 residues. V trimming: 5 bases; J trimming: 11 bases; junction bases outside the gene matches: 12. CDR3 loop: CASSTLAGEGEKQFF. CDR3 in DNA: TGTGCCAGCAGCACCCTAGCGGGAGAAGGAGAAAAGCAGTTCTTC. The complete variable domain, with remaining parts taken from reference TRBV7-3 and TRBJ2-1, reads GAGVSQTPSNKVTEKGKYVELRCDPISGHTALYWYRQSLGQGPEFLIYFQGTGAADDSGLPNDRFFAVRPEGSVSTLKIQRTERGDSAVYLCASSTLAGEGEKQFFGPGTRLTVL.

In its sample, this clone was seen once. The V gene is TRBV2, the J gene TRBJ1-4, with 9 positions matching TRBD1. V shed 3 bases, J shed 5 bases, and the junction held 4 bases outside the gene matches. The V gene's germline CDR1 is SNHLY and CDR2 FYNNEI. This CDR3 has 15 residues. The CDR3 DNA is TGTGCCAGCAGTGAGGACAGGGGCCGGAATGAAAAACTGTTTTTT. Protein product: CASSEDRGRNEKLFF.

This clone occurred a few times. The V call is TRBV19, the J call TRBJ1-6; TRBD1 agrees at 7 bases. The V and J ends lost 6 bases and 1 base, in that order; junction bases with no gene match: 6. Germline CDR1 is LNHDA and CDR2 is SQIVND (reference sequence). CDR3 length: 16 amino acids. The CDR3 sequence is CASSKTGESYNSPLHF. The CDR3 bases are TGTGCCAGTAGCAAAACAGGGGAATCCTATAATTCACCCCTCCACTTT.

The chain has TRBV7-2 and TRBJ2-3, with D unclear. This CDR3 comprises 15 residues. Trimming took off 2 bases at V and 2 bases at J, with 11 bases between the two ends. CDR1 and CDR2 (germline): SGHTA, FQGNSA. CDR3 residues: CASSLLGRITDTQYF. CDR3 DNA: TGTGCCAGCAGCTTATTAGGCAGGATCACAGATACGCAGTATTTT.

V usage is TRBV3-1 (or the pseudogene TRBV3-2) and J usage is TRBJ1-5; the D gene is possibly TRBD1 (5 bases). Germline CDR1 and CDR2: LGHDT and YNNKEL (reference sequence). Trimming left V 3 bases short and J 0 bases short, with 6 bases between. This CDR3 is built from 14 residues. CDR3 DNA sequence: TGTGCCAGCAGCCAGGGGGGTAGCAATCAGCCCCAGCATTTT. Translated: CASSQGGSNQPQHF.

J is TRBJ2-5 and V is TRBV10-3; D is perhaps TRBD2 (5 bases). The CDR3 is 12 amino acids. The germline V gene encodes CDR1 ENHRY and CDR2 SYGVKD. The V end was cut by 6 bases, the J end by 4 bases, with 9 bases between. CDR3 loop: CAIRASSETQYF. The CDR3 DNA sequence: TGTGCCATCAGGGCTAGCTCAGAGACCCAGTACTTC.

The V and J genes are TRBV29-1 and TRBJ1-4; no clear D gene. With 5 bases removed from V and 0 bases from J, the gap between germline ends came to 7 bases. The CDR3 is made up of 13 amino acids. CDR1 is SQVTM and CDR2 is ANQGSEA in the germline V gene. DNA for the CDR3: TGCAGCGTTTACCTAGCAACTAATGAAAAACTGTTTTTT. This encodes CSVYLATNEKLFF.

As DNA, the CDR3 is TGTGCCAGCACCCTACTACTAGCGGGGGGCGAGCAGTACTTC. Residues: CASTLLLAGGEQYF. The chain uses TRBV6-5 and TRBJ2-7, with 12 bases fitting TRBD2. The CDR3 runs to 14 residues. Germline V CDR1 and CDR2: MNHEY, SVGAGI. J lost 6 bases, V lost 7 bases, and 7 bases had no gene match.

The genes are TRBV11-2 and TRBJ2-5, with 9 bases lining up with TRBD1. Germline assignment: CDR1 SGHAT and CDR2 FQNNGV. After removal of 1 base from V and 5 bases from J, the junction contained 5 bases not matched to a gene. The CDR3 has 15 amino acids. The CDR3 sequence is CASSLGTGGFETQYF. CDR3 sequence (DNA): TGTGCCAGCAGCTTAGGAACAGGGGGCTTCGAGACCCAGTACTTC.

This clone was observed a few times. The chain links TRBV5-6 to TRBJ1-5; D is possibly TRBD1 (6 bases). This CDR3 spans 15 amino acids. Germline CDR1 and CDR2: SGHDT and YYEEEE. Trimming stripped 4 bases from V and 0 bases from J, with 11 bases between. The CDR3 nucleotides read TGTGCCAGCAGCATCGGCAGGGGTAGCAATCAGCCCCAGCATTTT. Amino acids: CASSIGRGSNQPQHF.

The chain is built from TRBV15 and TRBJ1-1, with D perhaps matching TRBD1 (5 bases). The CDR3 is 13 residues long. The germline V gene encodes CDR1 LNHNV and CDR2 YYDKDF (reference sequence). V gave up 6 bases and J gave up 5 bases, with 13 bases separating them. CDR3 in amino acids: CATRDGGGTEAFF. CDR3 DNA sequence: TGTGCCACCAGAGATGGGGGGGGGACTGAAGCTTTCTTT.

The chain couples TRBV7-3 to TRBJ1-1, with D perhaps matching TRBD1 (5 bases). The germline gives CDR1 SGHTA, CDR2 FQGTGA. Trimming stripped 2 bases from V and 2 bases from J, with 9 bases between. The CDR3 has 14 amino acids. CDR3 loop: CASSLQGPNTEAFF. The CDR3 DNA reads TGTGCCAGCAGCTTACAGGGTCCTAACACTGAAGCTTTCTTT. Based on the CDR3 plus reference TRBV7-3 and TRBJ1-1, the full variable domain is GAGVSQTPSNKVTEKGKYVELRCDPISGHTALYWYRQSLGQGPEFLIYFQGTGAADDSGLPNDRFFAVRPEGSVSTLKIQRTERGDSAVYLCASSLQGPNTEAFFGQGTRLTVV.

V gene TRBV29-1 combines with J gene TRBJ1-1; 7 bases are shared with TRBD1. The CDR3 runs 13 residues. V lost 6 bases and J lost 2; bases outside the gene matches: 6. CDR1 is SQVTM and CDR2 is ANQGSEA in the germline V gene. The CDR3 loop is CSVGGQTNTEAFF. The CDR3, as DNA: TGCAGCGTGGGGGGACAGACTAACACTGAAGCTTTCTTT. The whole variable domain, filled in from reference TRBV29-1 and TRBJ1-1, reads SAVISQKPSRDICQRGTSLTIQCQVDSQVTMMFWYRQQPGQSLTLIATANQGSEATYESGFVIDKFPISRPNLTFSTLTVSNMSPEDSSIYLCSVGGQTNTEAFFGQGTRLTVV.

The J gene is TRBJ1-2, the V gene TRBV5-3; 7 positions match TRBD1. TRBV5-3 is reported as an ORF; its role is uncertain. Trimming at V came to 2 bases and at J to 5 bases, leaving 15 bases not matched to a gene. This CDR3 contains 17 residues. CDR3 in amino acids: CARSLPIRDRAGYGYTF. CDR3 DNA: TGTGCCAGAAGCTTACCCATTAGAGACAGGGCGGGGTATGGCTACACCTTC.

The rearrangement uses TRBV5-1 and TRBJ1-1; tentative D call: TRBD1 (6 bases). V was pared by 1 base and J by 2 bases, with 9 bases between. The CDR3 totals 14 residues. CDR1 SGHRS and CDR2 YFSETQ come from the germline V gene. The CDR3 region has the DNA TGCGCCAGCAGCTTGACAGGGCAAAACACTGAAGCTTTCTTT. This codes for CASSLTGQNTEAFF.

The chain uses TRBV7-2 and TRBJ2-1; D may be TRBD2 (6 bases). CDR3 size: 14 residues. The germline V and J ends were trimmed by 5 bases and 4 bases, with 12 bases remaining between them. The germline gives CDR1 SGHTA, CDR2 FQGNSA. The CDR3 DNA follows: TGTGCCAGCAGCCCGGGGGTGCTATACAATGAGCAGTTCTTC. It codes for CASSPGVLYNEQFF.

The V and J genes are TRBV24-1 and TRBJ2-7; 7 nucleotides match TRBD1. Unmatched junction bases numbered 4, after V lost 6 bases and J lost 0 bases. Germline V CDR1 and CDR2: KGHDR, SFDVKD. CDR3 length: 14 amino acids. CDR3 residues: CATSQTGSSYEQYF. DNA for the CDR3: TGTGCCACCAGTCAGACAGGGAGCTCCTACGAGCAGTACTTC.

This sequence joins TRBV28 and TRBJ1-5, with D unresolved. Germline CDR1 reads MDHEN; CDR2 reads SYDVKM. Trimming took 7 bases from V and 5 from J, leaving 27 bases between them. This CDR3 region has 18 residues. The chain's CDR3 is CASNSGILLGMEHQPQHF. Written as DNA, the CDR3 is TGTGCCAGCAATTCTGGTATCTTGTTAGGAATGGAGCATCAGCCCCAGCATTTT.

This clone appeared many times. Other DNA sequences in this sample translate to the same CDR3. The genes are TRBV7-2 and TRBJ1-5; D gene ambiguous. The length of the CDR3 is 13 residues. In germline, CDR1 is SGHTA, CDR2 FQGNSA. V was cut by 1 base and J by 5 bases, with 6 bases left in between. The CDR3 is CASSLGPDQPQHF. Written as DNA, the CDR3 is TGTGCCAGCAGCTTAGGGCCTGATCAGCCCCAGCATTTT.

This clone has only one observation. The CDR3 is CASSPGQSYGYTF. As DNA, the CDR3 is TGTGCCAGCAGTCCTGGACAGTCGTATGGCTACACCTTC. This chain links TRBV9 with TRBJ1-2, with D tentatively TRBD1 (6 bases). V lost 5 bases and J lost 5, with 13 bases in between. The CDR3 is 13 residues long. CDR1 SGDLS and CDR2 YYNGEE come from the germline V gene.

The V call is TRBV7-2, the J call TRBJ1-5; D is possibly TRBD1 (5 bases). CDR3 length equals 16 residues. Trimming cost V 5 bases and J 3 bases, with 17 bases left between them. Germline V CDR1 and CDR2: SGHTA, FQGNSA. The CDR3 nucleotides are TGTGCCAGCAGCCCCCCTGGCAGGGTGGTCAATCAGCCCCAGCATTTT. Its protein product is CASSPPGRVVNQPQHF.

As concerns this clone: The same CDR3 is also encoded by other DNA sequences in this sample. The chain has TRBV9 and TRBJ1-4; D is undetermined. CDR3 size: 17 residues. The V and J ends lost 0 bases and 0 bases respectively, with 12 bases between them. The germline V gene encodes CDR1 SGDLS and CDR2 YYNGEE. CDR3 bases: TGTGCCAGCAGCGTAGGAGCAGGCGTTGCAACTAATGAAAAACTGTTTTTT. Translated, it gives CASSVGAGVATNEKLFF.

The chain employs TRBV28 and TRBJ1-2, with D unresolved. V was clipped by 1 base and J by 8 bases, with 8 bases between them. The CDR3 is 12 residues long. CDR1 and CDR2 (germline): MDHEN, SYDVKM. The DNA for the CDR3 is TGTGCCAGCAGTTTATCGAGGATGGGCTACACCTTC. This codes for CASSLSRMGYTF.

This chain links TRBV19 with TRBJ2-2; D may be TRBD1 (6 bases). CDR3 size: 16 residues. Germline CDR1 LNHDA, CDR2 SQIVND (reference sequence). Trimming left V 6 bases short and J 6 bases short, with 20 bases between. CDR3 in DNA: TGTGCCAGTAGGCCCGGACAGACCAGTTCCGCCGGGGAGCTGTTTTTT. It is translated as CASRPGQTSSAGELFF.

This clone was seen only once. The rearrangement links TRBV5-4 to TRBJ2-3; D not certain. The CDR3 length is 15 residues. Germline V gene data show CDR1 as SGHNT and CDR2 as YYREEE (reference sequence). Trimming shortened V by 0 bases and J by 0 bases, and 8 bases separated the two germline ends. DNA for the CDR3: TGTGCCAGCAGCTTGGACAGCCTGAGCACAGATACGCAGTATTTT. As protein: CASSLDSLSTDTQYF.